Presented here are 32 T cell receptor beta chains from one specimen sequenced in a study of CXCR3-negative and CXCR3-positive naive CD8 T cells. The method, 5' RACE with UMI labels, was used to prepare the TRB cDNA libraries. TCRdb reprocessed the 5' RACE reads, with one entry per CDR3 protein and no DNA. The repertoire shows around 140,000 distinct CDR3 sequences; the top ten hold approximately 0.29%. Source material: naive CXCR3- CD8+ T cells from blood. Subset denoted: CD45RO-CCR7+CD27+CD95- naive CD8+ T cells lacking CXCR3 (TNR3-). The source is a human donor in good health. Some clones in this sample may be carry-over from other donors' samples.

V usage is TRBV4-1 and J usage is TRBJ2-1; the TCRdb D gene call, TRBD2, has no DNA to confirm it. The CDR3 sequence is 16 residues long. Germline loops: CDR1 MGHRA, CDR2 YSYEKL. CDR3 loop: CASSPMWTSGNNEQFF.

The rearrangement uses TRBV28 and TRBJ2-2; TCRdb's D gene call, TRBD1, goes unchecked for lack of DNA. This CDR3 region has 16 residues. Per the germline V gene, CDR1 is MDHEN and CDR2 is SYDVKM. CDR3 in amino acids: CASSPPPGEDTGELFF. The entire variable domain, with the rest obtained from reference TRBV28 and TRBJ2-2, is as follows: DVKVTQSSRYLVKRTGEKVFLECVQDMDHENMFWYRQDPGLGLRLIYFSYDVKMKEKGDIPEGYSVSREKKERFSLILESASTNQTSMYLCASSPPPGEDTGELFFGEGSRLTVL.

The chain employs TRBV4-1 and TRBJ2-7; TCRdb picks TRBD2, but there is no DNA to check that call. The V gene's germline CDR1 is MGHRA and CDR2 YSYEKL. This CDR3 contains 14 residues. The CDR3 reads CASSQGSLAGEQYF.

Here the CDR3 reads CASSTEGASGRAGYEQYF. The gene calls are TRBV9 and TRBJ2-7; the D call from TCRdb, TRBD2, cannot be confirmed without DNA. CDR1 is SGDLS, CDR2 YYNGEE, per germline. This CDR3 is built from 18 residues.

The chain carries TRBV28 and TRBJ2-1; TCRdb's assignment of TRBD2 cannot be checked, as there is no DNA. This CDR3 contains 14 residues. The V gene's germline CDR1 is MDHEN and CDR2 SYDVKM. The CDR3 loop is CASSSLSSYNEQFF.

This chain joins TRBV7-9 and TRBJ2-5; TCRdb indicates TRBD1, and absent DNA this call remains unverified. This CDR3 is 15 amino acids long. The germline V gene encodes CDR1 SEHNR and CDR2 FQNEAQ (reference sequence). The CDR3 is CASSRLGQVEETQYF. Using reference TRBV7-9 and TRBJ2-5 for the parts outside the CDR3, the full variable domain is DTGVSQNPRHKITKRGQNVTFRCDPISEHNRLYWYRQTLGQGPEFLTYFQNEAQLEKSRLLSDRFSAERPKGSFSTLEIQRTEQGDSAMYLCASSRLGQVEETQYFGPGTRLLVL.

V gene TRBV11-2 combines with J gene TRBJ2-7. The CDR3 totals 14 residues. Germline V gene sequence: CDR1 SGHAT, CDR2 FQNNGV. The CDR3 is CASSFGGRAYEQYF.

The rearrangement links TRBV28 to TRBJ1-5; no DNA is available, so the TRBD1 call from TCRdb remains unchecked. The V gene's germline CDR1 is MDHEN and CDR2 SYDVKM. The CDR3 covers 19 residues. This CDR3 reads CASSHRPGTGNNSNQPQHF.

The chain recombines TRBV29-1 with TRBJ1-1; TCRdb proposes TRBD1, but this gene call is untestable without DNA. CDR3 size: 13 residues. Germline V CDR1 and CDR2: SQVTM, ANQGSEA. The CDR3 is CSVLRQTNTEAFF.

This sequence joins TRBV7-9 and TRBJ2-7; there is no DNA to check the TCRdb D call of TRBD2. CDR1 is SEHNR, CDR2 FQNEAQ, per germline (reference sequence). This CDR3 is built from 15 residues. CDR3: CASSPRGGSLSEQYF.

Here the CDR3 reads CASSLDTGPYEQYF. The V gene is TRBV5-1, the J gene TRBJ2-7. CDR3 length: 14 amino acids. CDR1 SGHRS and CDR2 YFSETQ come from the germline V gene.

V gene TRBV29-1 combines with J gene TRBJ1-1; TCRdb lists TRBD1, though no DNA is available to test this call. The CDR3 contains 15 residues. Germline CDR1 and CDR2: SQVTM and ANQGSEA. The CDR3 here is CSVVMATNRGPEAFF.

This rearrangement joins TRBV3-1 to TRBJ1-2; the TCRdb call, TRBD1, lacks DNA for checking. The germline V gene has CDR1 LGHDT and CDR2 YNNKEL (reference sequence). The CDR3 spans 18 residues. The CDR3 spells CASSQGRDRIPFNYGYTF.

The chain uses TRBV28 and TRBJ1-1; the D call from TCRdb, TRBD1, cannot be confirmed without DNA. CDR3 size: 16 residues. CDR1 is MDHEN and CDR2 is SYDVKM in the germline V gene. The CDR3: CASSLWAPVGASGAFF.

CDR3 region: CSAGIHLSRNTEAFF. V gene TRBV20-1 combines with J gene TRBJ1-1. The germline gives CDR1 DFQATT, CDR2 SNEGSKA (reference sequence). The CDR3 has 15 residues.

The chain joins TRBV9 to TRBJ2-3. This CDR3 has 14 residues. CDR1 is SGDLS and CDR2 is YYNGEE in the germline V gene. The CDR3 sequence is CASSAYEEFDTQYF.

The CDR3 reads CASSFDGWDSPLHF. The chain links TRBV12-3 or TRBV12-4 to TRBJ1-6. CDR3 length: 14 residues.

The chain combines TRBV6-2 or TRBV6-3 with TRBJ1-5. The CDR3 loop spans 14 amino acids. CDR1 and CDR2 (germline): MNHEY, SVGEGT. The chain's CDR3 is CASSYGDSNQPQHF.

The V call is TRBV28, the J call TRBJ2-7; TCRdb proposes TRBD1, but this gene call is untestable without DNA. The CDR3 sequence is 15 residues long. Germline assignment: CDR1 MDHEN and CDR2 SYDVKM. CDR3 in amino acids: CASRAGGRSSYEQYF.

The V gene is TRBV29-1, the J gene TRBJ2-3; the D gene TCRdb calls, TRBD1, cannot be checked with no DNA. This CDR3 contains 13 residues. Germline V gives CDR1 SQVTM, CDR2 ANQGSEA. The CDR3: CSVVVPLSDTQYF.

The CDR3: CASSFSPYNEQFF. This rearrangement joins TRBV7-8 to TRBJ2-1; TCRdb outputs TRBD2, but without DNA this stays unchecked. The V gene's germline CDR1 is SGHVS and CDR2 FQNEAQ. There are 13 residues in the CDR3.

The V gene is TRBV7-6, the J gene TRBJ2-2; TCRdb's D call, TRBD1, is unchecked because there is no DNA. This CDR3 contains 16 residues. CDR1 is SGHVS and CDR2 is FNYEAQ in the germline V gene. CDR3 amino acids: CASSTRTGINTGELFF.

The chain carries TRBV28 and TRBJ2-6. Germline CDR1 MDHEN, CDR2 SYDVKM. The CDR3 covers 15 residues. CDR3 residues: CASSHQFSGANVLTF.

The CDR3 reads CASSEVTEAFF. The chain combines TRBV14 with TRBJ1-1. The CDR3 runs to 11 residues. Germline V gene sequence: CDR1 SGHDN, CDR2 FVKESK. The full variable domain, completed using reference TRBV14 and TRBJ1-1, is EAGVTQFPSHSVIEKGQTVTLRCDPISGHDNLYWYRRVMGKEIKFLLHFVKESKQDESGMPNNRFLAERTGGTYSTLKVQPAELEDSGVYFCASSEVTEAFFGQGTRLTVV.

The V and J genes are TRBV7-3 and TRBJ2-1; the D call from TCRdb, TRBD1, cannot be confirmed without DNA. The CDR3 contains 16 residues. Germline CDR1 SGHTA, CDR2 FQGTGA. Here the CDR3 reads CASSLTSPLIVNEQFF. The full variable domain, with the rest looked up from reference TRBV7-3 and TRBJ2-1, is GAGVSQTPSNKVTEKGKYVELRCDPISGHTALYWYRQSLGQGPEFLIYFQGTGAADDSGLPNDRFFAVRPEGSVSTLKIQRTERGDSAVYLCASSLTSPLIVNEQFFGPGTRLTVL.

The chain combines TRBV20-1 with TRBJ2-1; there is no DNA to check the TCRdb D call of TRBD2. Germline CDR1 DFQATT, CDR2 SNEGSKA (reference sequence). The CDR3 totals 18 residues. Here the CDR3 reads CSANQQGLSLAGDNEQFF.

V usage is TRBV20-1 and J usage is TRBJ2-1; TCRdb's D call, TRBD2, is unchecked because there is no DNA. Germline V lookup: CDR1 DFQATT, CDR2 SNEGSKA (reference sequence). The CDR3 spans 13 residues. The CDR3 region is CSAREDSGNEQFF.

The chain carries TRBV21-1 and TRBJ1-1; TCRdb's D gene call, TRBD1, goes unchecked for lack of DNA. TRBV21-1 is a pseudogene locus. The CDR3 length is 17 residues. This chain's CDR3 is CASSKRDTGTSHTEAFF.

The CDR3 sequence is CASSYSKPLAGELFF. The rearrangement joins TRBV6-6 to TRBJ2-2; lacking DNA, the TRBD2 call made by TCRdb goes unchecked. The germline V gene encodes CDR1 MNHNY and CDR2 SVGAGI (reference sequence). CDR3 length: 15 amino acids.

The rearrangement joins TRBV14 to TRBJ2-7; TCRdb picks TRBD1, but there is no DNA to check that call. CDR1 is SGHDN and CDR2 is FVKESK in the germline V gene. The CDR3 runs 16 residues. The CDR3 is CASSQEGRTGVFEQYF.

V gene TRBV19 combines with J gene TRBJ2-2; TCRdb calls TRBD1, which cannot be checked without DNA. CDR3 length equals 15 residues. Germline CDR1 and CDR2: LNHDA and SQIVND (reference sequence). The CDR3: CASSRWGEITGELFF.

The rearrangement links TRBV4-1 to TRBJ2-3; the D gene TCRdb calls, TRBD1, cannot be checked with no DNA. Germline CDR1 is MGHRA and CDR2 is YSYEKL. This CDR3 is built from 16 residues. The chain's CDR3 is CASSHLTGQGPDTQYF.